This is a list of T cell receptor beta chains from one sample in a study of T cells in Graves' hyperthyroidism and ophthalmopathy. TCRdb re-analysed the multiplex PCR reads in MiXCR, keeping a single row per CDR3 protein. The data contain some 560,000 distinct CDR3 sequences, more than 15% of them singletons. Input material: blood. The receptors here all came from a woman aged 25-40 years with Graves' hyperthyroidism. Both conserved end residues are part of each CDR3. Fields, in order: D gene, clone size, V gene, J gene, CDR3 DNA, CDR3 protein. D genes are given only for firm matches. Some rows have no size entry. The others give once, few or many, or a class for an expanded clone.

>TRBD1|NA|TRBV12-5|TRBJ2-5
TGTGCTAGTGGTCCTGGGACAGATCAAGAGACCCAGTACTTC
CASGPGTDQETQYF
>TRBD2|NA|TRBV29-1|TRBJ2-7
TGCAGCGTTATCCCAGGTTCCGGACTAGCGGGAGGAGACGAGCAGTACTTC
CSVIPGSGLAGGDEQYF
>NA|many|TRBV20-1|TRBJ2-5
TGCAGTGCTAGTAAGGTTGAGTCTGAGACCCAGTACTTC
CSASKVESETQYF
>TRBD1|many|TRBV7-9|TRBJ2-5
TGTGCCAGCAGTACTCCCCCCGACAGGGCCGGGGCGGAGGAGACCCAGTACTTC
CASSTPPDRAGAEETQYF
>TRBD2|many|TRBV6-2/TRBV6-3|TRBJ2-7
TGTGCCAGCACCAAATCCGGGGCGGGAGGACGCGAGCAGTACTTC
CASTKSGAGGREQYF
>TRBD1|few|TRBV6-1|TRBJ2-7
TGTGCCAGCAGTTATATATCTCTAGCCCGACAGGGGGACGAGCAGTACTTC
CASSYISLARQGDEQYF
>NA|many|TRBV20-1|TRBJ2-7
TGCAGTGCTAGAAGGACCAACTACGAGCAGTACTTC
CSARRTNYEQYF
>TRBD2|many|TRBV11-2|TRBJ2-2
TGTGCCAGCAGCTCCTTAGCGGGAGCGAACACCGGGGAGCTGTTTTTT
CASSSLAGANTGELFF
>NA|many|TRBV10-3|TRBJ2-7
TGTGCCATCAGTGAAGATGAAGGGAAAGGGGATCTTGGAGAGCAGTACTTC
CAISEDEGKGDLGEQYF
>TRBD2|many|TRBV6-1|TRBJ2-2
TGTGCCAGCAGTCCGGGACTAGTTCTCTTGGGCACCGGGGAGCTGTTTTTT
CASSPGLVLLGTGELFF
>NA|few|TRBV10-2|TRBJ2-7
TGCGCCAGCAGTGAGTCAGGGTCGGGGGTCTACGAGCAGTACTTC
CASSESGSGVYEQYF
>NA|few|TRBV10-3|TRBJ2-1
TGTGCCACCGGTGCCTTACAGGGCAATGAGCAGTTCTTC
CATGALQGNEQFF
>NA|NA|TRBV27|TRBJ2-7
TGTGCCAGCGGGGTTGGGGGAGGCAATGAGCAGTACTTC
CASGVGGGNEQYF
>NA|many|TRBV20-1|TRBJ2-3
TGCAGGCCCTTGGGGGGCACAGATACGCAGTATTTT
CRPLGGTDTQYF
>NA|many|TRBV12-3/TRBV12-4|TRBJ2-2
TGTGCCAGCAGTTTGAGACAGGAGGTTAACGGGGAGCTGTTTTTT
CASSLRQEVNGELFF
>NA|many|TRBV7-2|TRBJ2-7
TGTGCCAGCAGCTTAGTGCCGGGGCTCGGGGGCGAGCAGTACTTC
CASSLVPGLGGEQYF
>TRBD2|many|TRBV5-1|TRBJ2-7
TGCGCCAGCAGCTTGCCTTTAGCGGGGCACTACGAGCAGTACTTC
CASSLPLAGHYEQYF
>NA|few|TRBV9|TRBJ2-2
TGTGCCAGCAGCGTAGACGGGGAGCTGTTTTTT
CASSVDGELFF
>TRBD1|many|TRBV10-3|TRBJ2-1
TGTGCCATCAGTGGAGAGGGGGCCGACTCCTACAATGAGCAGTTCTTC
CAISGEGADSYNEQFF
>NA|many|TRBV5-5|TRBJ2-1
TGTGCCAGCAGCGGGCTAGGGGCAGATGAGCAGTTCTTC
CASSGLGADEQFF
>NA|many|TRBV7-2|TRBJ2-3
TGTGCCAGCAGCTTAGCGATATCAACGTTACTCACAGATACGCAGTATTTT
CASSLAISTLLTDTQYF
>NA|many|TRBV12-3/TRBV12-4|TRBJ1-1
TGTGCCAGCTGGAGAGTGTCGAACACTGAAGCTTTCTTT
CASWRVSNTEAFF
>TRBD1|few|TRBV9|TRBJ2-3
TGTGCCAGCAGCGTAGCTGGGGACAGTACTGCAAATACGCAGTATTTT
CASSVAGDSTANTQYF
>NA|few|TRBV15|TRBJ2-3
TGTGCCACCAGCGAGAGCGGGCCAGATACGCAGTATTTT
CATSESGPDTQYF
>NA|NA|TRBV20-1|TRBJ1-2
TGCAGTGCTAGAGTCAGGGAGGCCTCCTATGGCTACACCTTC
CSARVREASYGYTF
>NA|many|TRBV5-6|TRBJ2-1
TGTGCCAGCAGCTCGACAACCCGGCGCGGCGGTCTTTCCTACAATGAGCAGTTCTTC
CASSSTTRRGGLSYNEQFF
>NA|few|TRBV5-1|TRBJ2-7
TGCGCCAGCAGCTTGCCCGCTCGGGACACGGCCTCCTACGAGCAGTACTTC
CASSLPARDTASYEQYF
>NA|many|TRBV20-1|TRBJ2-1
TGCAGTGGGGGTGGGGTTTCCTACAATGAGCAGTTCTTC
CSGGGVSYNEQFF
>TRBD2|NA|TRBV5-4|TRBJ2-4
TGTGCCAGCAGCTCAAGCGGGAGTGCCAAAAACATTCAGTACTTC
CASSSSGSAKNIQYF
>NA|NA|TRBV7-8|TRBJ2-5
TGTGCCAGCAGCTTACCGCCCTTAGAGACCCAGTACTTC
CASSLPPLETQYF
>NA|many|TRBV7-2|TRBJ2-7
TGTGCCAGCAGCGGGAGTACAACCTACGAGCAGTACTTC
CASSGSTTYEQYF
>NA|many|TRBV28|TRBJ2-7
TGTGCCAGCAAGGAGGGTTCCCTAATCTCCTACGAGCAGTACTTC
CASKEGSLISYEQYF